In its sample, the clone carrying this T cell receptor (beta chain) was seen once. The data derive from a study of T cell changes during pregnancy in multiple sclerosis. CDR1 is LNHDA and CDR2 is SQIVND in the germline V gene (reference sequence). Trimming stripped 4 bases from V and 5 bases from J, with 11 bases between. The CDR3 is 13 amino acids. Some clones are missing from TCRdb's copy, which holds only in-frame ones; the method was immunoSEQ multiplex PCR. The table lists some 48,000 clones, 85% to 95% of them singletons. The sequence was collected from a female donor in good health, enrolled as a control in a pregnancy study. The chain joins TRBV19 to TRBJ1-1; unclear D gene. The sample in question was CD4+ T cells from peripheral blood mononuclear cells, obtained after pregnancy. CDR3 nucleotide sequence: TGTGCCAGTAGTAGGGTCAGAGGGACTGAAGCTTTCTTT. It is translated as CASSRVRGTEAFF.